These 18 T cell receptor beta chains share one sample of origin, sequenced in a study of cytomegalovirus exposure and HLA in healthy donors. The PCR had 60 Vbeta and 13 Jbeta primers. TCRdb's copy holds only in-frame clones and misses some; the assay was immunoSEQ multiplex PCR. The sample holds around 120,000 clones, about 80% seen once. Sample: PBMCs. These TCRs come from a woman aged 45-65 years in good health and CMV-seropositive.

This clone was seen once. The genes are TRBV7-2 and TRBJ2-1; 11 bases agree with TRBD2. V was pared by 8 bases and J by 1 base, with 10 bases of the junction left unmatched. Germline V lookup: CDR1 SGHTA, CDR2 FQGNSA. There are 17 residues in the CDR3. For the CDR3, the DNA is TGTGCCAGCCAGCTAGCGGTAGCGGGGGGGTCCTACAATGAGCAGTTCTTC. Residues: CASQLAVAGGSYNEQFF.

As concerns this clone: Compared with germline, one end of the junction differs, possibly owing to a read error. This chain joins TRBV11-3 and TRBJ1-2, with a tentative D call TRBD1 (5 bases). CDR3 length equals 11 residues. CDR1 is SGHNT, CDR2 YENEEA, per germline. CDR3 sequence reads: CASSPTGRRFF. The CDR3 DNA sequence: TGTGCCAGCAGCCCCACAGGTCGCAGATTCTTC. Full variable domain (rest looked up from reference TRBV11-3 and TRBJ1-2): EAGVVQSPRYKIIEKKQPVAFWCNPISGHNTLYWYLQNLGQGPELLIRYENEEAVDDSQLPKDRFSAERLKGVDSTLKIQPAELGDSAVYLCASSPTGRRFFGSGTRLTVV.

This clone showed up just a few times. The chain couples TRBV13 to TRBJ2-5; 8 bases fit TRBD1. The junction had 10 bases not matched to a gene; V was cut back by 5 bases and J by 5 bases. Germline V CDR1 and CDR2: PRHDT, FYEKMQ (reference sequence). The CDR3 totals 15 residues. CDR3: CASSEDIGQGETQYF. The CDR3, as DNA: TGTGCCAGCAGCGAGGATATCGGACAGGGCGAGACCCAGTACTTC.

This chain uses TRBV19 with TRBJ2-5; 8 bases line up with TRBD1. The CDR3 sequence is 16 residues long. Trimming cost V 1 base and J 5 bases; bases outside gene matches: 9. Per the germline V gene, CDR1 is LNHDA and CDR2 is SQIVND (reference sequence). The CDR3 DNA reads TGTGCCAGTAGTATAGTCTATACAGGGGGAGTTGAGACCCAGTACTTC. It specifies CASSIVYTGGVETQYF.

V usage is TRBV27 and J usage is TRBJ1-5, with D perhaps matching TRBD1 (6 bases). Trimming shortened V by 0 bases and J by 7 bases, and 16 bases separated the two germline ends. CDR1 is MNHEY, CDR2 SMNVEV, per germline (reference sequence). This CDR3 has 16 amino acids. The CDR3 sequence is CASSLSGTLREQPQHF. The CDR3, as DNA: TGTGCCAGCAGTTTATCCGGGACACTAAGGGAACAGCCCCAGCATTTT.

This clone has more than one count but fewer than ten. The chain employs TRBV11-2 and TRBJ1-3, with a weak D call TRBD1 (5 bases). The CDR3 loop spans 16 amino acids. Germline CDR1 is SGHAT and CDR2 is FQNNGV. V shed 0 bases and J shed 5 bases, with 14 bases lying between them. The CDR3 here is CASSLDGAGSRNTIYF. The CDR3 DNA reads as TGTGCCAGCAGCTTAGACGGCGCAGGGTCCCGAAACACCATATATTTT.

The chain uses TRBV19 and TRBJ1-1; D unclear. Looked up from germline, CDR1 is LNHDA and CDR2 is SQIVND (reference sequence). The CDR3 loop spans 13 amino acids. Trimming took 5 bases from V and 3 from J, leaving 10 bases between them. This chain's CDR3 is CASSPGLHTEAFF. CDR3 nucleotides: TGTGCCAGTAGTCCCGGACTCCACACTGAAGCTTTCTTT.

V and J are TRBV5-1 and TRBJ1-3; TRBD1 matches 7 bases. The CDR3 covers 16 residues. Looked up from germline, CDR1 is SGHRS and CDR2 is YFSETQ. J lost 0 bases, V lost 0 bases, and 3 bases had no gene match. CDR3 sequence reads: CASSLEGAGSGNTIYF. CDR3 coding DNA: TGCGCCAGCAGCTTGGAGGGGGCCGGCTCTGGAAACACCATATATTTT.

The V gene is TRBV7-9, the J gene TRBJ2-5; 7 positions match TRBD1. The CDR3 is made up of 15 amino acids. Per the germline V gene, CDR1 is SEHNR and CDR2 is FQNEAQ (reference sequence). With 1 base clipped from V and 4 bases from J, the junction kept 6 bases outside the gene matches. CDR3 DNA: TGTGCCAGCAGCTTAGTAGGGGCAGGGGGAGAGACCCAGTACTTC. It encodes CASSLVGAGGETQYF.

The count of this clone is one. The chain employs TRBV9 and TRBJ2-1; D is unclear. Trimming pared 4 bases from V and 0 bases from J, leaving 11 bases between. The CDR3 covers 15 residues. Germline V gene sequence: CDR1 SGDLS, CDR2 YYNGEE. As DNA, the CDR3 is TGTGCCAGCAGCCCCCATCGGAGCTCCTACAATGAGCAGTTCTTC. Translating it yields CASSPHRSSYNEQFF.

V and J are TRBV6-5 and TRBJ1-2; 9 bases are shared with TRBD1. This CDR3 comprises 14 residues. After removal of 2 bases from V and 2 bases from J, the junction contained 0 bases not matched to a gene. The germline CDR1 and CDR2 sequences are MNHEY and SVGAGI. Here the CDR3 DNA reads TGTGCCAGCAGTTACGACAGGGGGAACTATGGCTACACCTTC. Translation: CASSYDRGNYGYTF.

The rearrangement links TRBV6-1 to TRBJ1-2; possibly TRBD1 for D (6 bases). This CDR3 comprises 14 residues. Germline-derived CDR1 and CDR2 are MNHNS and SASEGT. Trimming shortened V by 0 bases and J by 4 bases, and 9 bases separated the two germline ends. CDR3 region: CASSEAGGIYGYTF. CDR3 nucleotide sequence: TGTGCCAGCAGTGAAGCAGGGGGTATCTATGGCTACACCTTC.

The rearrangement joins TRBV28 to TRBJ1-2; D perhaps matches TRBD1 (5 bases). V was trimmed by 3 bases and J by 5 bases, leaving 16 bases between them. CDR3 length: 15 amino acids. CDR1 MDHEN and CDR2 SYDVKM come from the germline V gene. DNA for the CDR3: TGTGCCAGCAGTTTCGGGGGGGAGGGAAGATATGGCTACACCTTC. This codes for CASSFGGEGRYGYTF.

This clone showed up just a few times. The chain combines TRBV2 with TRBJ1-1; D is possibly TRBD1 (6 bases). The CDR3 consists of 15 residues. V was pared by 4 bases and J by 1 base, with 13 bases between. Germline CDR1 SNHLY, CDR2 FYNNEI. DNA of the CDR3: TGTGCCAGCAGTGTTAGGGACAATAAGAACACTGAAGCTTTCTTT. Translating it yields CASSVRDNKNTEAFF.

The chain employs TRBV7-9 and TRBJ2-7; no clear D gene. Germline values: CDR1 SEHNR, CDR2 FQNEAQ (reference sequence). V was clipped by 2 bases and J by 6 bases, with 20 bases between them. This CDR3 region has 16 residues. The CDR3 DNA reads TGTGCCAGCAGCTTAAGCCAAGCCGGTTTCTCGTCCGAGCAGTACTTC. Protein: CASSLSQAGFSSEQYF. Drawing the rest from reference TRBV7-9 and TRBJ2-7, the complete variable domain is DTGVSQNPRHKITKRGQNVTFRCDPISEHNRLYWYRQTLGQGPEFLTYFQNEAQLEKSRLLSDRFSAERPKGSFSTLEIQRTEQGDSAMYLCASSLSQAGFSSEQYFGPGTRLTVT.

This chain joins TRBV19 and TRBJ2-5; TRBD2 might be the D (6 bases). V lost 4 bases and J lost 4, with 19 bases in between. Per germline, CDR1 LNHDA and CDR2 SQIVND (reference sequence). CDR3 size: 16 residues. The CDR3 bases are TGTGCCAGTAGTACCCTGCCGGGGCTGGGGGGAGAGACCCAGTACTTC. Encoded protein: CASSTLPGLGGETQYF.

V and J are TRBV11-2 and TRBJ1-5; no firm D call. Trimming took 3 bases from V and 5 from J, leaving 14 bases between them. The CDR3 totals 15 residues. In germline, CDR1 is SGHAT, CDR2 FQNNGV. CDR3 sequence reads: CASSLEAGFHQPQHF. The DNA of the CDR3 is TGTGCCAGCAGCTTGGAGGCGGGTTTTCATCAGCCCCAGCATTTT.

This clone is medium-sized. The rearrangement uses TRBV7-8 and TRBJ2-1; D is perhaps TRBD2 (5 bases). Per the germline V gene, CDR1 is SGHVS and CDR2 is FQNEAQ. This CDR3 comprises 21 residues. Trimming cost V 1 base and J 4 bases, with 29 bases left between them. The CDR3 loop is CASSLEGLQVGGRTTYNEQFF. Here the CDR3 DNA reads TGTGCCAGCAGCTTAGAGGGCCTGCAGGTTGGCGGGCGGACGACTTACAATGAGCAGTTCTTC.